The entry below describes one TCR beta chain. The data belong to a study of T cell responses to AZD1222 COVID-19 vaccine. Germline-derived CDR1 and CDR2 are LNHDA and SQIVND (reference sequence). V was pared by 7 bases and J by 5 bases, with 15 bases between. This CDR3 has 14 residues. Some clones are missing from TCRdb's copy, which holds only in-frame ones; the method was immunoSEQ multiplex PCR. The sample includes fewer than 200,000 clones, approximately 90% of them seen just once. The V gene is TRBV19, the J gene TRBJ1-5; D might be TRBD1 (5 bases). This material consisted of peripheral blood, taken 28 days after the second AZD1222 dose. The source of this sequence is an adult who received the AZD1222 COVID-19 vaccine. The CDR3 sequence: CASTPRQGHQPQHF. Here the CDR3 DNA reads TGTGCCAGTACCCCTCGGCAGGGTCATCAGCCCCAGCATTTT.